Below are 28 T cell receptor beta chains sequenced from a single sample in a study of CD8 T cells in Susac syndrome. With random hexamers, reverse transcription was performed on about 0.5 to 1 ug of RNA. TCRdb analysed the immunoSEQ multiplex PCR reads with MiXCR anew, one entry per CDR3 protein. Here the sample spans roughly 80,000 distinct CDR3 sequences, around 94% being singletons. Sequenced input: CD8+ T cells from PBMCs. Every receptor here comes from a human donor with Susac syndrome.

V and J are TRBV5-5 and TRBJ1-5; no firm D call. From germline, CDR1 is SGHKS and CDR2 YYEKEE (reference sequence). Trimming cost V 3 bases and J 5 bases, with 9 bases left between them. CDR3 length: 13 residues. This chain's CDR3 is CASSWWSHQPQHF. Written as DNA, the CDR3 is TGTGCCAGCAGCTGGTGGAGTCATCAGCCCCAGCATTTT.

This clonotype was counted once. The genes are TRBV7-8 and TRBJ2-7; D gene unclear. CDR3 length: 11 amino acids. V gave up 8 bases and J gave up 6 bases, with 11 bases separating them. CDR1 SGHVS and CDR2 FQNEAQ come from the germline V gene. The CDR3 loop reads CASVQASEQYF. CDR3 in DNA: TGTGCCAGCGTTCAGGCCTCCGAGCAGTACTTC.

J is TRBJ2-7 and V is TRBV3-1; perhaps TRBD2 as D (6 bases). Trimming removed 2 bases at V and 3 bases at J, with 14 bases between. This CDR3 has 15 residues. Germline CDR1 LGHDT, CDR2 YNNKEL (reference sequence). CDR3 in DNA: TGTGCCAGCAGCCAACCAAATGAGGAGGGCTACGAGCAGTACTTC. Amino acids: CASSQPNEEGYEQYF.

The V and J genes are TRBV7-9 and TRBJ1-1; TRBD1 is a possible D gene (5 bases). Trimming left V 2 bases short and J 0 bases short, with 13 bases between. Germline values: CDR1 SEHNR, CDR2 FQNEAQ (reference sequence). The CDR3 covers 16 residues. CDR3 in amino acids: CASSLFRRGMNTEAFF. CDR3 in DNA: TGTGCCAGCAGCTTATTCCGGCGGGGGATGAACACTGAAGCTTTCTTT.

The chain recombines TRBV3-1 with TRBJ2-1; D is possibly TRBD2 (5 bases). The ends were cut back, 8 bases at V and 5 bases at J, with 19 bases in the middle. Germline V gene lookup returns CDR1 LGHDT and CDR2 YNNKEL (reference sequence). The CDR3 contains 15 residues. The CDR3 DNA reads as TGTGCCAGCTCCATAGCGTGGGGAAAGGACAATGAGCAGTTCTTC. Protein: CASSIAWGKDNEQFF.

V gene TRBV7-8 combines with J gene TRBJ2-5; D is uncertain. V dropped 5 bases and J dropped 9 bases, with 19 bases sitting between them. This CDR3 has 14 residues. CDR1 and CDR2 from the germline V gene are SGHVS and FQNEAQ. The CDR3 sequence is CASSPVGYSTSQYF. CDR3 coding DNA: TGTGCCAGCAGCCCCGTGGGCTACAGTACATCCCAGTACTTC.

The chain recombines TRBV7-9 with TRBJ1-1; TRBD1 is a possible D gene (5 bases). V lost 5 bases and J 1 base, leaving 17 bases between the germline ends. The germline V gene has CDR1 SEHNR and CDR2 FQNEAQ (reference sequence). The CDR3 has 16 amino acids. CDR3 amino acids: CASSPAAGTRNTEAFF. The CDR3, as DNA: TGTGCCAGCAGCCCCGCCGCGGGGACGCGGAACACTGAAGCTTTCTTT. Looking up the rest from reference TRBV7-9 and TRBJ1-1 gives the full variable domain: DTGVSQNPRHKITKRGQNVTFRCDPISEHNRLYWYRQTLGQGPEFLTYFQNEAQLEKSRLLSDRFSAERPKGSFSTLEIQRTEQGDSAMYLCASSPAAGTRNTEAFFGQGTRLTVV.

CDR3 coding DNA: TGCGCCAGCAGCTCTGGCCTGAGAGATGAGCAGTTCTTC. This gives the protein CASSSGLRDEQFF. The rearrangement uses TRBV5-1 and TRBJ2-1; D remains ambiguous. The V end was cut by 3 bases, the J end by 8 bases, with 12 bases between. There are 13 residues in the CDR3. Germline V gene lookup returns CDR1 SGHRS and CDR2 YFSETQ.

V gene TRBV6-5 combines with J gene TRBJ1-6; D call uncertain. CDR1 and CDR2 (germline): MNHEY, SVGAGI. The germline V and J ends were trimmed by 0 bases and 10 bases, with 7 bases remaining between them. The CDR3 covers 13 residues. The CDR3 loop is CASSYSTESPLHF. The DNA of the CDR3 is TGTGCCAGCAGTTACTCGACGGAATCACCCCTCCACTTT.

CDR3 nucleotides: TGTGCCAGCAGGGGGGGGCCGGGAAATGAGCAGTTCTTC. This encodes CASRGGPGNEQFF. This chain uses TRBV27 with TRBJ2-1; tentative D call: TRBD2 (7 bases). The CDR3 length is 13 residues. Germline V gene sequence: CDR1 MNHEY, CDR2 SMNVEV (reference sequence). The ends were cut back, 6 bases at V and 7 bases at J, with 13 bases in the middle.

V usage is TRBV9 and J usage is TRBJ2-1, with TRBD1 matching 8 bases. The CDR3 has 17 amino acids. Germline CDR1 and CDR2: SGDLS and YYNGEE. J was trimmed by 0 bases and V by 4 bases; bases with no gene match: 9. The DNA of the CDR3 is TGTGCCAGCAGCATCACGAGGACAGGGAGCTCCTACAATGAGCAGTTCTTC. This sequence encodes CASSITRTGSSYNEQFF.

The rearrangement joins TRBV12-3 or TRBV12-4 to TRBJ1-2; 7 nucleotides match TRBD1. This CDR3 contains 13 residues. The ends lost 5 bases at V and 2 bases at J; junction bases unmatched: 2. The CDR3 is CASSPGQNYGYTF. In DNA form, the CDR3 reads TGTGCCAGCAGTCCGGGACAGAACTATGGCTACACCTTC.

The chain employs TRBV6-5 and TRBJ1-2; 7 positions match TRBD1. Per the germline V gene, CDR1 is MNHEY and CDR2 is SVGAGI. The ends lost 6 bases at V and 2 bases at J; junction bases unmatched: 6. The CDR3 contains 14 residues. CDR3 sequence (DNA): TGTGCCAGCAGAGGCCTGACAGGGAACTATGGCTACACCTTC. Protein sequence: CASRGLTGNYGYTF.

This clonotype showed up just a few times. The V and J genes are TRBV6-2 or TRBV6-3 and TRBJ2-5; 8 bases fit TRBD2. This CDR3 comprises 14 residues. V was pared by 6 bases and J by 3 bases, with 6 bases of the junction left unmatched. CDR1 and CDR2 from the germline V gene are MNHEY and SVGEGT. The CDR3 sequence is CASSPGRGEETQYF. DNA of the CDR3: TGTGCCAGCAGCCCCGGGAGGGGAGAAGAGACCCAGTACTTC.

CDR3 in DNA: TGTGCCTGGAGTGTACAGGGGGTGGATAATTCACCCCTCCACTTT. Translation: CAWSVQGVDNSPLHF. The chain employs TRBV30 and TRBJ1-6; 8 bases line up with TRBD1. V lost 0 bases, J lost 5 bases, and 3 bases stayed unmatched. Germline V gene sequence: CDR1 GTSNPN, CDR2 SVGIG (reference sequence). The CDR3 is 15 residues long.

V and J are TRBV29-1 and TRBJ2-1, with D possibly being TRBD1 (5 bases). The V gene lost 5 bases and the J gene lost 10 bases, with 12 bases spanning the gap. In germline, CDR1 is SQVTM, CDR2 ANQGSEA. The CDR3 consists of 11 residues. The CDR3 spells CSVYKGREQFF. CDR3 bases: TGCAGCGTTTACAAGGGGCGAGAGCAGTTCTTC.

This chain joins TRBV9 and TRBJ2-1, with TRBD2 matching over 10 bases. This CDR3 region has 12 residues. Germline trimming cut 7 bases from V and 9 bases from J; bases unmatched to any gene: 4. Germline-derived CDR1 and CDR2 are SGDLS and YYNGEE. For the CDR3, the DNA is TGTGCCAGCCAGCGGGGGGGCGGTGAGCAGTTCTTC. Encoded protein: CASQRGGGEQFF.

The chain has TRBV11-2 and TRBJ2-1; perhaps TRBD2 as D (5 bases). The ends were cut back, 5 bases at V and 9 bases at J, with 17 bases in the middle. The germline CDR1 and CDR2 sequences are SGHAT and FQNNGV. The CDR3 loop spans 14 amino acids. CDR3 coding DNA: TGTGCCAGCAGCCCCCGGGGAAATACCGTTGAGCAGTTCTTC. Translation gives CASSPRGNTVEQFF.

The genes are TRBV7-3 and TRBJ1-2; 7 bases fit TRBD1. The trim removed 6 bases at V and 8 bases at J, leaving 9 bases unmatched. Germline assignment: CDR1 SGHTA and CDR2 FQGTGA. This CDR3 is 13 amino acids long. CDR3 region: CASSQQGTRGYTF. As DNA, the CDR3 is TGTGCCAGCAGTCAACAGGGGACGAGAGGCTACACCTTC.

CDR3 amino acids: CASSIGTQDNQPQHF. The CDR3 DNA sequence: TGTGCCAGTAGTATCGGGACTCAGGACAATCAGCCCCAGCATTTT. The chain is built from TRBV19 and TRBJ1-5, with a weak D call TRBD1 (5 bases). Germline values: CDR1 LNHDA, CDR2 SQIVND (reference sequence). V lost 3 bases and J 3 bases, leaving 12 bases between the germline ends. The CDR3 is 15 amino acids.

The V gene is TRBV14, the J gene TRBJ2-7; 8 bases fit TRBD2. J lost 0 bases, V lost 0 bases, and 4 bases had no gene match. This CDR3 is built from 16 residues. Germline V gene data show CDR1 as SGHDN and CDR2 as FVKESK. Written as DNA, the CDR3 is TGTGCCAGCAGCCAAGACCAGCGGGGGCCCTCCTACGAGCAGTACTTC. Translation: CASSQDQRGPSYEQYF.

This rearrangement joins TRBV12-3 or TRBV12-4 to TRBJ1-3; no clear D gene. This CDR3 comprises 14 residues. Trimming pared 7 bases from V and 0 bases from J, leaving 10 bases between. The DNA for the CDR3 is TGTGCCAGCACCGACAACGGCTCTGGAAACACCATATATTTT. Encoded protein: CASTDNGSGNTIYF.

The CDR3 nucleotides read TGTGCCAGCAGCCAAGAAAGGACAGCTCCGTACAATGAGCAGTTCTTC. Its translation is CASSQERTAPYNEQFF. This chain joins TRBV3-1 and TRBJ2-1, with D perhaps TRBD1 (6 bases). Per the germline V gene, CDR1 is LGHDT and CDR2 is YNNKEL (reference sequence). The V end was cut by 0 bases, the J end by 4 bases, with 13 bases between. The CDR3 covers 16 residues.

The chain joins TRBV12-3 or TRBV12-4 to TRBJ1-2; no clear D gene. Between the trimmed V and J ends, which lost 5 bases and 4 bases, there was a span of 11 bases. This CDR3 has 13 amino acids. CDR3 DNA: TGTGCCAGCAGTCCCGGACGGCTCTATGGCTACACCTTC. Residues: CASSPGRLYGYTF.

This clonotype was seen once. The chain combines TRBV2 with TRBJ2-4; 8 bases fit TRBD2. CDR1 and CDR2 (germline): SNHLY, FYNNEI. The CDR3 extends over 15 amino acids. V lost 4 bases to trimming and J lost 3 bases; unmatched junction nucleotides: 5. The CDR3 loop is CASSASSGVKNIQYF. CDR3 DNA: TGTGCCAGCAGTGCGAGTAGCGGGGTCAAAAACATTCAGTACTTC. Using reference TRBV2 and TRBJ2-4 for the parts outside the CDR3, the full variable domain is EPEVTQTPSHQVTQMGQEVILRCVPISNHLYFYWYRQILGQKVEFLVSFYNNEISEKSEIFDDQFSVERPDGSNFTLKIRSTKLEDSAMYFCASSASSGVKNIQYFGAGTRLSVL.

This clonotype was observed once. The CDR3 DNA reads TGTGCCAGCAGTTTTCGCCTCGGCCCCCCCTACGAGCAGTACTTC. Translated: CASSFRLGPPYEQYF. The chain combines TRBV12-3 or TRBV12-4 with TRBJ2-7; D is unresolved. Trimming removed 3 bases at V and 2 bases at J, with 14 bases between. The CDR3 sequence is 15 residues long.

V and J are TRBV5-1 and TRBJ2-3; no clear D gene. V was shortened by 0 bases and J by 2 bases, with 7 bases between the two germline ends. Looked up from germline, CDR1 is SGHRS and CDR2 is YFSETQ. This CDR3 has 14 amino acids. CDR3 loop: CASSLAQTTDTQYF. Written as DNA, the CDR3 is TGCGCCAGCAGCTTGGCCCAGACCACAGATACGCAGTATTTT.

The DNA for the CDR3 is TGTGCCAGCAGCCCCTTCTCCGGTTATGGCTACACCTTC. Amino acid sequence: CASSPFSGYGYTF. This chain links TRBV9 with TRBJ1-2; D gene uncertain. The CDR3 length is 13 residues. V lost 4 bases to trimming and J lost 5 bases, with 12 bases between them. Per the germline V gene, CDR1 is SGDLS and CDR2 is YYNGEE.